A single TCR beta chain is shown here with its context. It has no known antigen specificity. No much larger clonotype is one base removed from it; base qualities were not supplied. Sequencing was performed on an Illumina HiSeq 2500. TCR beta libraries were prepared by quantitative 5'-RACE with molecular barcodes. Regarding the original processing steps: Disease-linked TCR variants were identified with a new computational method built on a probabilistic model of VDJ rearrangement. TCRdb applied fastp at Q25 and MiXCR to the public reads, then kept only in-frame beta chains. Identical CDR3 proteins give one entry, which carries the most common genes and DNA. TCRdb's processing, not the study's, gives the V and J calls here. The sample records hundreds of thousands of distinct CDR3 sequences, roughly 20% of which are singletons. The ten largest make up about an eighth of the sample. CDR1 and CDR2, looked up from the germline V gene (reference sequence), are SEHNR and FQNEAQ. The CDR3 goes from the cysteine to the phenylalanine over 17 residues. Here the CDR3 DNA is all that survives: 51 bases in frame from base 1. V lost 5 bases and J lost 0 bases, and the count of bases not matched to a germline gene is 8.

The data were taken from a study of CD8 T cells in ankylosing spondylitis (dated by TCRdb to between 2016 and 2019). Turning to the overall study: The study profiled T cell receptor beta repertoires in healthy donors and ankylosing spondylitis patients to find disease-linked TCR variants. In total, the full study cohort was made up of nearly 110 healthy donors and 25 to 30 ankylosing spondylitis patients. Samples of peripheral blood were taken, and for ankylosing spondylitis patients, synovial fluid was collected as well.

Findings and caveats that apply to the study as a whole: Blood from ankylosing spondylitis patients appeared to be characterized by a TCR beta motif composed of eight highly homologous amino acid variants. The disease-linked clones were reported to be significantly enriched in matched synovial fluid samples from ankylosing spondylitis patients. A CD8+ phenotype was shown by the disease-linked clones, which were found at relatively low frequencies in peripheral blood. Some of the motif variants had been reported before in the synovial fluid and blood of reactive arthritis patients, a finding that suggests common disease-initiation mechanisms.

The receptor was isolated from a male donor with ankylosing spondylitis or in good health (not recorded which). The source material was blood, either unsorted or a sorted T cell fraction (not recorded which). The V and J segments used are TRBV7-9 and TRBJ2-7, and 12 junctional nucleotides match TRBD2. The CDR3 region reads CASSPRTSGDSSYEQYF. The nucleotide sequence reads TGTGCCAGCAGCCCCCGGACTAGCGGGGATAGCTCCTACGAGCAGTACTTC.